The 21 T cell receptor beta chains below all came from one sample that was sequenced in a study of shared clonotypes between healthy human individuals. Data came from immunoSEQ multiplex PCR; TCRdb stores just in-frame clones and leaves some out. Here the sample spans about 490,000 clones, 76% being singletons. Sequencing was done on a sample of PBMCs. These receptors all stem from a woman in her thirties or forties in good health. Some clones in this sample may be carry-over from other donors' samples.

To note about this clone: A read error may explain this, as a much larger clone is one base away. The CDR3 reads CASSPPMNTEAFF. Here the CDR3 DNA reads TGTGCCAGCAGTCCCCCTATGAACACTGAAGCTTTCTTT. The genes are TRBV7-7 and TRBJ1-1; D remains unclear. The germline CDR1 and CDR2 sequences are SSHAT and FNYEAQ (reference sequence). This CDR3 region has 13 residues. Between the trimmed V and J ends, which lost 6 bases and 0 bases, there was a span of 8 bases.

This clone was detected once. This chain joins TRBV6-1 and TRBJ2-7, with a possible D match to TRBD1 (5 bases). The ends were cut back, 7 bases at V and 2 bases at J, with 15 bases in the middle. This CDR3 region has 14 residues. Germline assignment: CDR1 MNHNS and CDR2 SASEGT. The CDR3 loop reads CASTEVGATYEQYF. CDR3 bases: TGTGCCAGCACCGAGGTAGGGGCCACCTACGAGCAGTACTTC.

The chain joins TRBV5-5 to TRBJ2-1, with 7 bases identical to TRBD1. CDR1 SGHKS and CDR2 YYEKEE come from the germline V gene (reference sequence). With V trimmed by 3 bases and J by 0 bases, 6 bases remained unmatched. The CDR3 sequence is 16 residues long. CDR3 sequence (DNA): TGTGCCAGCAGCTGGACCGGGACAGTCTCCTACAATGAGCAGTTCTTC. Translation gives CASSWTGTVSYNEQFF.

In the case of this clone: A much larger clone lies a single base off, so this may be a read error. The V and J genes are TRBV19 and TRBJ2-7; 7 bases are shared with TRBD2. Germline values: CDR1 LNHDA, CDR2 SQIVND (reference sequence). V lost 4 bases, J lost 2 bases, and 11 bases stayed unmatched. The CDR3 runs to 16 residues. The CDR3 DNA follows: TGTGCCAGTAGTACCCTAAGCGATGGGGGGGCCTACGAGCAGTACTTC. It is translated as CASSTLSDGGAYEQYF.

This chain joins TRBV28 and TRBJ1-3; no clear D. Trimming removed 2 bases at V and 3 bases at J, with 8 bases between. The germline gives CDR1 MDHEN, CDR2 SYDVKM. CDR3 length equals 14 residues. CDR3 nucleotide sequence: TGTGCCAGCAGTTTAGACTCTTTTGGAAACACCATATATTTT. This translates into CASSLDSFGNTIYF.

This sequence joins TRBV30 and TRBJ2-7; 8 bases line up with TRBD1. V gave up 4 bases and J gave up 3 bases; unmatched junction bases: 11. CDR3 size: 15 residues. Germline V CDR1 and CDR2: GTSNPN, SVGIG (reference sequence). The CDR3 region has the DNA TGTGCCTGGAATGCGGGACAGGCTTACGTCTACGAGCAGTACTTC. Its protein is CAWNAGQAYVYEQYF.

The CDR3 sequence is CASSLEGQRGSSYEQYF. DNA of the CDR3: TGTGCCAGCAGCTTAGAAGGCCAGCGGGGGAGCTCCTACGAGCAGTACTTC. The chain has TRBV7-2 and TRBJ2-7; 8 bases match TRBD2. Losses at the gene ends were 1 base for V and 0 bases for J; bases not matched to a gene: 8. The CDR3 extends over 17 amino acids. CDR1 is SGHTA and CDR2 is FQGNSA in the germline V gene. The whole variable domain, filled in from reference TRBV7-2 and TRBJ2-7, reads GAGVSQSPSNKVTEKGKDVELRCDPISGHTALYWYRQSLGQGLEFLIYFQGNSAPDKSGLPSDRFSAERTGGSVSTLTIQRTQQEDSAVYLCASSLEGQRGSSYEQYFGPGTRLTVT.

This clone was detected a few times. The gene calls are TRBV7-9 and TRBJ1-2, with TRBD1 as a possible D gene (5 bases). The V gene lost 5 bases and the J gene lost 7 bases, with 14 bases spanning the gap. Germline V gives CDR1 SEHNR, CDR2 FQNEAQ (reference sequence). The CDR3 extends over 13 amino acids. The CDR3 sequence is CASSPRFRAGYTF. CDR3 sequence (DNA): TGTGCCAGCAGCCCGCGGTTCAGGGCTGGCTACACCTTC.

The chain has TRBV30 and TRBJ1-2; perhaps TRBD1 as D (6 bases). The ends were cut back, 7 bases at V and 0 bases at J, with 15 bases in the middle. This CDR3 has 14 amino acids. CDR1 GTSNPN and CDR2 SVGIG come from the germline V gene (reference sequence). The CDR3 nucleotides are TGTGCCTCGTCCGGCAGGGGCTCTAACTATGGCTACACCTTC. Protein: CASSGRGSNYGYTF. The full variable domain, its missing parts supplied by reference TRBV30 and TRBJ1-2, is SQTIHQWPATLVQPVGSPLSLECTVEGTSNPNLYWYRQAAGRGLQLLFYSVGIGQISSEVPQNLSASRPQDRQFILSSKKLLLSDSGFYLCASSGRGSNYGYTFGSGTRLTVV.

The rearrangement joins TRBV7-9 to TRBJ1-5, with D uncertain. The CDR3 totals 12 residues. V shed 4 bases and J shed 4 bases, with 5 bases lying between them. CDR1 is SEHNR, CDR2 FQNEAQ, per germline (reference sequence). CDR3 sequence: CASSYENQPQHF. The CDR3 DNA is TGTGCCAGCAGCTACGAAAATCAGCCCCAGCATTTT.

The rearrangement links TRBV27 to TRBJ2-7; 8 nucleotides align to TRBD2. The germline V gene has CDR1 MNHEY and CDR2 SMNVEV (reference sequence). The CDR3 totals 15 residues. The V and J ends lost 4 bases and 4 bases, in that order; junction bases with no gene match: 9. The CDR3: CASSWRGGRTYEQYF. CDR3 bases: TGTGCCAGCAGTTGGAGGGGCGGGAGGACTTACGAGCAGTACTTC.

Only a few counts were recorded for this clone. The J gene is TRBJ1-1, the V gene TRBV18, with TRBD1 matching over 7 bases. The length of the CDR3 is 16 residues. Trimming cost V 6 bases and J 1 base; bases outside gene matches: 11. Germline V gene lookup returns CDR1 KGHSH and CDR2 LQKENI. CDR3 protein: CASSQGQGEGNTEAFF. In DNA form, the CDR3 reads TGTGCCAGCTCCCAAGGGCAGGGGGAAGGGAACACTGAAGCTTTCTTT.

The chain joins TRBV28 to TRBJ1-1, with D uncertain. The V end lost 8 bases, the J end lost 11 bases, and 15 bases lay between the germline ends. The length of the CDR3 is 11 residues. Looked up from germline, CDR1 is MDHEN and CDR2 is SYDVKM. CDR3 bases: TGTGCCAGCTCGGGCGATTTTAAGGCTTTCTTT. Residues: CASSGDFKAFF.

As for this clone: This could be a read error, since a much larger clone is one nucleotide away. Given the absence of the conserved phenylalanine or tryptophan at the CDR3 end, a read error is likely. This chain uses TRBV30 with TRBJ1-6; 9 bases are shared with TRBD1. After removal of 5 bases from V and 8 bases from J, the junction contained 10 bases not matched to a gene. The germline CDR1 and CDR2 sequences are GTSNPN and SVGIG (reference sequence). CDR3 length: 15 residues. CDR3 residues: CAWEDRGGADSPLHS. In DNA form, the CDR3 reads TGTGCCTGGGAGGACAGGGGAGGAGCGGATTCACCCCTCCACTCT.

This chain uses TRBV5-1 with TRBJ1-1; D gene unclear. The CDR3 is 12 residues long. V lost 5 bases and J 7 bases, leaving 12 bases between the germline ends. Germline lookup yields CDR1 SGHRS and CDR2 YFSETQ. The CDR3 nucleotides are TGCGCCAGCAGGGGAGGTTCAGGTGAAGCTTTCTTT. It translates to CASRGGSGEAFF.

In this sample, this clone turned up a few times. With a far larger clone one base away, a read error is the likely cause. Because it lacks the conserved phenylalanine or tryptophan at the end, this CDR3 is likely a read error. The rearrangement uses TRBV4-2 and TRBJ2-7; D remains unclear. The CDR3 runs to 15 residues. V was clipped by 4 bases and J by 0 bases, with 13 bases between them. Germline-derived CDR1 and CDR2 are LGHNA and YNFKEQ. In DNA form, the CDR3 reads TGTGCCAGCAGCCGAAGCGAGTCCTCCTCCTACGAGCAGTACTCC. Its translation: CASSRSESSSYEQYS.

This clone was seen a single time. J is TRBJ2-7 and V is TRBV5-4, with TRBD2 matching over 8 bases. V trimming: 3 bases; J trimming: 2 bases; junction bases outside the gene matches: 7. The CDR3 consists of 15 residues. Germline V gene lookup returns CDR1 SGHNT and CDR2 YYREEE (reference sequence). CDR3 region: CASSSRTAGAYEQYF. In DNA, the CDR3 is TGTGCCAGCAGCTCCCGGACAGCGGGAGCCTACGAGCAGTACTTC.

V gene TRBV6-6 combines with J gene TRBJ2-7; 9 bases fit TRBD1. CDR3 length: 15 residues. The V gene end was trimmed by 5 bases and the J gene end by 0 bases; junction bases not matched to a gene: 5. The germline V gene has CDR1 MNHNY and CDR2 SVGAGI (reference sequence). CDR3 sequence reads: CASSPSGQGSYEQYF. The CDR3 bases are TGTGCCAGCAGTCCTTCGGGACAGGGCTCCTACGAGCAGTACTTC.

The chain is built from TRBV11-2 and TRBJ2-3; 7 nucleotides line up with TRBD2. This CDR3 comprises 14 residues. V trimming: 3 bases; J trimming: 3 bases; junction bases outside the gene matches: 3. Germline V CDR1 and CDR2: SGHAT, FQNNGV. The CDR3, as DNA: TGTGCCAGCAGCTTTGGGGGAGGGACAGATACGCAGTATTTT. Protein sequence: CASSFGGGTDTQYF.

The gene calls are TRBV10-3 and TRBJ2-1; possible D gene TRBD1, 6 bases. The CDR3 spans 13 residues. Germline V lookup: CDR1 ENHRY, CDR2 SYGVKD. The V end lost 2 bases, the J end lost 7 bases, and 9 bases lay between the germline ends. The CDR3 reads CAISETGRNEQFF. The CDR3 DNA is TGTGCCATCAGTGAGACAGGGCGGAATGAGCAGTTCTTC.

J is TRBJ1-5 and V is TRBV6-5; the match to TRBD1 covers 8 bases. The ends lost 4 bases at V and 7 bases at J; junction bases unmatched: 6. Per germline, CDR1 MNHEY and CDR2 SVGAGI. This CDR3 contains 14 residues. This chain's CDR3 is CASSSQGAGQPQHF. In nucleotides, the CDR3 is TGTGCCAGCAGTTCGCAGGGGGCAGGGCAGCCCCAGCATTTT.